This T cell receptor (beta chain) was captured in a study of blood T cell repertoires in COVID-19. Some clones are missing from TCRdb's copy, which holds only in-frame ones; the method was immunoSEQ multiplex PCR. The table lists around 120,000 clones, more than 65% of them singletons. The germline V gene has CDR1 ENHRY and CDR2 SYGVKD. The V segment lost 3 bases and the J segment 6 bases; nucleotides outside the gene matches: 5. This CDR3 region has 14 residues. The table lists this clone with many counts. This receptor was obtained from a woman between 65 and 79 years old with acute or convalescent COVID-19. The rearrangement uses TRBV10-3 and TRBJ2-1, with 7 bases identical to TRBD1. Specimen: peripheral blood. CDR3 region: CAISERDRGNEQFF. CDR3 DNA sequence: TGTGCCATCAGTGAAAGGGACAGAGGCAATGAGCAGTTCTTC.